The source of this T cell receptor beta chain is a study of radiotherapy plus CTLA-4 blockade in lung cancer. Clones were read by immunoSEQ multiplex PCR, and TCRdb kept only the in-frame ones, dropping some. The sample consists of 65,000 to 95,000 clones, around nine tenths of them appearing once. The germline V gene encodes CDR1 SGHRS and CDR2 YFSETQ. Trimming removed 6 bases from V and 1 base from J; junction bases left unmatched: 4. The CDR3 is made up of 14 amino acids. The chain recombines TRBV5-1 with TRBJ2-3; TRBD2 matches at 8 bases. The TCR sequence derives from a human donor with non-small cell lung cancer that progressed on radiotherapy plus ipilimumab. The sample here was peripheral blood, taken from a patient treated with radiotherapy plus ipilimumab. The DNA for the CDR3 is TGCGCCAGCACCAGCGGGAGAGGCACAGATACGCAGTATTTT. This gives the protein CASTSGRGTDTQYF.